This passage covers 19 T cell receptor beta chains from one sample sequenced in a study of T-cell reconstitution after alpha-beta-depleted transplantation in children. As it was prepared, the TCRbeta library received unique molecular identifiers. From the PCR reads, TCRdb called clonotypes with MiXCR, one entry per CDR3 protein. The sample shows approximately 520,000 distinct CDR3 sequences, more than 9.5% of them seen only once. The specimen comprised PBMCs, mostly from graft donor cells, sampled 180 days after TCRalphabeta/CD19-depleted stem cell transplant. The receptor source for this set is a female patient under 10 years old who had a stem cell transplant for aplastic anemia, so the T cells may come from the graft donor.

J is TRBJ1-4 and V is TRBV29-1; 7 positions match TRBD1. There are 12 residues in the CDR3. The trim removed 6 bases at V and 8 bases at J, leaving 6 bases unmatched. CDR1 is SQVTM, CDR2 ANQGSEA, per germline. The CDR3 nucleotides read TGCAGCGTGCAGGGGGTTTACGAAAAACTGTTTTTT. It encodes CSVQGVYEKLFF.

This clonotype was counted many times. This chain joins TRBV6-1 and TRBJ2-3; the D is unclear. This CDR3 region has 14 residues. Deletions cut 2 bases from V and 0 bases from J, with 6 bases between. Per the germline V gene, CDR1 is MNHNS and CDR2 is SASEGT. The CDR3 DNA sequence: TGTGCCAGCAGTGAACGATCGAGCACAGATACGCAGTATTTT. Translated, it gives CASSERSSTDTQYF.

This clonotype has a single count. CDR3 DNA sequence: TGTGCCAGCAGTACGGGACTAGCCCTCGCCGGGGAGCTGTTTTTT. Its protein is CASSTGLALAGELFF. The V and J genes are TRBV6-2 or TRBV6-3 and TRBJ2-2, with TRBD2 matching 9 bases. Germline assignment: CDR1 MNHEY and CDR2 SVGEGT. Trimming cost V 5 bases and J 6 bases; bases outside gene matches: 7. CDR3 size: 15 residues.

In its sample, this clonotype was seen a few times. V is TRBV10-3 and J is TRBJ2-1; TRBD2 matches 11 bases. J lost 3 bases, V lost 4 bases, and 8 bases had no gene match. The CDR3 spans 17 residues. Germline V gene data show CDR1 as ENHRY and CDR2 as SYGVKD. This CDR3 reads CAISAGLAGGIYNEQFF. For the CDR3, the DNA is TGTGCCATCAGTGCGGGGCTAGCGGGAGGAATCTACAATGAGCAGTTCTTC.

This chain joins TRBV7-2 and TRBJ1-5; no clear D gene. The CDR3 covers 15 residues. With 5 bases removed from V and 7 bases from J, the gap between germline ends came to 18 bases. The germline V gene has CDR1 SGHTA and CDR2 FQGNSA. CDR3 bases: TGTGCCAGCAGCCCTAGGTCAGGAGCGGGACAGCCCCAGCATTTT. Protein: CASSPRSGAGQPQHF.

The chain joins TRBV7-7 to TRBJ2-1, with 13 positions matching TRBD2. Germline values: CDR1 SSHAT, CDR2 FNYEAQ (reference sequence). The CDR3 has 17 amino acids. With V trimmed by 5 bases and J by 10 bases, 14 bases remained unmatched. CDR3 in amino acids: CASSPDLLAGGWREQFF. In DNA form, the CDR3 reads TGTGCCAGCAGCCCAGACCTACTAGCGGGAGGGTGGAGGGAGCAGTTCTTC.

A few counts support this clonotype. The chain links TRBV6-2 or TRBV6-3 to TRBJ2-5; D perhaps matches TRBD2 (7 bases). The CDR3 runs 13 residues. V gave up 10 bases and J gave up 4 bases, with 16 bases separating them. Germline CDR1 reads MNHEY; CDR2 reads SVGEGT. The CDR3 sequence: CATKRGGGETQYF. CDR3 DNA sequence: TGTGCCACCAAAAGGGGGGGAGGAGAGACCCAGTACTTC.

This chain connects TRBV5-1 to TRBJ2-2, with TRBD2 matching over 11 bases. The V and J ends lost 4 bases and 3 bases, in that order; junction bases with no gene match: 5. Germline V gene lookup returns CDR1 SGHRS and CDR2 YFSETQ. The CDR3 sequence is 16 residues long. The CDR3 nucleotides are TGCGCCAGCAGCAACGGACTAGCGGGTGACACCGGGGAGCTGTTTTTT. It is translated as CASSNGLAGDTGELFF.

The CDR3 DNA follows: TGTGCCAGCAGCGCCTCCTTAGCCGCTCCCTCCTACGAGCAGTACTTC. Its translation is CASSASLAAPSYEQYF. The chain uses TRBV9 and TRBJ2-7; D gene ambiguous. Trimming removed 3 bases from V and 0 bases from J, with 16 bases in between. Germline CDR1 reads SGDLS; CDR2 reads YYNGEE. The CDR3 length is 16 residues.

This clonotype was recorded at least ten times. The V gene is TRBV15, the J gene TRBJ1-5; D is ambiguous. The CDR3 consists of 12 residues. V was shortened by 5 bases and J by 4 bases, with 6 bases between the two germline ends. Germline-derived CDR1 and CDR2 are LNHNV and YYDKDF (reference sequence). The CDR3 loop reads CATSFFNQPQHF. In DNA, the CDR3 is TGTGCCACCAGCTTTTTTAATCAGCCCCAGCATTTT. Variable domain in full (rest from reference TRBV15 and TRBJ1-5): DAMVIQNPRYQVTQFGKPVTLSCSQTLNHNVMYWYQQKSSQAPKLLFHYYDKDFNNEADTPDNFQSRRPNTSFCFLDIRSPGLGDTAMYLCATSFFNQPQHFGDGTRLSIL.

The chain recombines TRBV14 with TRBJ2-5; the match to TRBD2 covers 14 bases. The V gene end was trimmed by 3 bases and the J gene end by 5 bases; junction bases not matched to a gene: 2. The CDR3 extends over 15 amino acids. Germline V gene sequence: CDR1 SGHDN, CDR2 FVKESK. CDR3 sequence (DNA): TGTGCCAGCAGCCAGGGACTAGCGGGAGTTGAGACCCAGTACTTC. Translating it yields CASSQGLAGVETQYF.

This clonotype has ten or more counts. V and J are TRBV5-6 and TRBJ2-7, with D unclear. CDR1 and CDR2 from the germline V gene are SGHDT and YYEEEE. The germline V and J ends were trimmed by 4 bases and 3 bases, with 8 bases remaining between them. The CDR3 has 12 amino acids. CDR3: CASSVGNYEQYV. CDR3 bases: TGTGCCAGCAGCGTGGGAAACTACGAGCAGTACGTC.

This rearrangement joins TRBV20-1 to TRBJ1-4; 10 bases are shared with TRBD1. The length of the CDR3 is 14 residues. The germline V gene has CDR1 DFQATT and CDR2 SNEGSKA (reference sequence). The V and J ends lost 3 bases and 7 bases, in that order; junction bases with no gene match: 5. CDR3 DNA: TGCAGTGCTAGGCCTCGGACAGGGGGTGAAAAACTGTTTTTT. Translated: CSARPRTGGEKLFF.

This clonotype was picked up a small number of times. The junction does not match germline at one end; this may be a read error. The chain carries TRBV7-2 and TRBJ2-3; D possibly corresponds to TRBD2 (5 bases). The CDR3 is 12 residues long. CDR1 is SGHTA, CDR2 FQGNSA, per germline. Written as DNA, the CDR3 is TGTGCCAGCAGCTTACGGGGAGATGCGCAGTATTTT. Translation gives CASSLRGDAQYF.

The chain employs TRBV9 and TRBJ2-5, with TRBD1 as a possible D gene (5 bases). CDR1 SGDLS and CDR2 YYNGEE come from the germline V gene. V was cut by 0 bases and J by 2 bases, with 11 bases left in between. This CDR3 contains 15 residues. DNA for the CDR3: TGTGCCAGCAGCGTAGCAGTCGGACATCAAGAGACCCAGTACTTC. This codes for CASSVAVGHQETQYF.

There are a few counts of this clonotype. This sequence joins TRBV6-2 or TRBV6-3 and TRBJ2-7; 7 bases match TRBD2. V gave up 2 bases and J gave up 6 bases; unmatched junction bases: 7. Germline assignment: CDR1 MNHEY and CDR2 SVGEGT. The length of the CDR3 is 14 residues. The CDR3 here is CASSYRAGVAEQYF. CDR3 DNA: TGTGCCAGCAGTTACCGGGCGGGAGTAGCCGAGCAGTACTTC.

This clonotype was picked up a small number of times. CDR3 in amino acids: CASSEYRREGKCGEQFF. The CDR3 nucleotides read TGTGCCAGCAGTGAATATAGGCGGGAGGGCAAGTGCGGTGAGCAGTTCTTC. The chain links TRBV25-1 to TRBJ2-1; TRBD2 agrees at 9 bases. The germline V gene has CDR1 MGHDK and CDR2 SYGVNS. V gave up 0 bases and J gave up 9 bases; unmatched junction bases: 12. The CDR3 covers 17 residues.

Note on this clonotype: Germline and junction disagree at one end, which may indicate a read error. The J gene is TRBJ1-5, the V gene TRBV2, with D possibly TRBD1 on 5 matching bases. Germline values: CDR1 SNHLY, CDR2 FYNNEI. The CDR3 is 14 residues long. In DNA form, the CDR3 reads TGTGCCTGCAGTTTGACAGAGAGTAATCAGCCCCAGCATTTT. Residues: CACSLTESNQPQHF.

The rearrangement joins TRBV20-1 to TRBJ1-3; TRBD1 agrees at 8 bases. CDR3 length equals 15 residues. In germline, CDR1 is DFQATT, CDR2 SNEGSKA (reference sequence). V lost 1 base, J lost 4 bases, and 6 bases stayed unmatched. CDR3 region: CSARGTGKIGNTIYF. For the CDR3, the DNA is TGCAGTGCTAGAGGGACAGGGAAGATCGGAAACACCATATATTTT.